This T cell receptor (beta chain) was retrieved from a study of blood T cell repertoires in COVID-19. Across the study: Samples taken during acute and convalescent COVID-19 were collected in the United States, Italy and Spain. The cDNA or gDNA used as material had been derived from T cells, B-cell-depleted T cells, or PBMCs.

Germline CDR1 and CDR2: SGHKS and YYEKEE (reference sequence). CDR3 length: 14 residues. The ends were cut back, 0 bases at V and 5 bases at J, with 12 bases in the middle. Using immunoSEQ multiplex PCR, the repertoire was profiled, and TCRdb retains in-frame clones only, with some absent. The sample has roughly 200,000 clones, about 90% seen once. Sequencing was performed on peripheral blood. The rearrangement links TRBV5-5 to TRBJ2-7; the D gene is possibly TRBD2 (6 bases). The clonotype was recovered from a man aged 18 to 30 with active or convalescent COVID-19. The CDR3 is CASSLVAREDEQYF. The DNA of the CDR3 is TGTGCCAGCAGCTTGGTCGCCAGGGAGGACGAGCAGTACTTC.